The clone carrying this T cell receptor (beta chain) was seen ten or more times. The antigen is undetermined. Amplified material comprised TCR beta CDR3 regions derived from RNA transcripts. RT-PCR in the first round used HTBI primers; a second-round multiplex PCR followed. TCRdb independently ran MiXCR on the multiplex PCR reads; one entry per CDR3 protein. The top ten clones hold about 2.4% of a sample with some 350,000 distinct CDR3 sequences, about 15% of them seen once. The data originate from a study of Graves' ophthalmopathy and Graves' hyperthyroidism. Looking at the study overall: At the time of initial diagnosis and before any treatment, peripheral blood was collected.

Study outcomes and limitations: From stable hyperthyroidism, ophthalmopathy was separated by a 13-signature model with just under 90% sensitivity and under 84% specificity.

This CDR3 has 12 amino acids. V gave up 2 bases and J gave up 0 bases, with 4 bases separating them. Germline CDR1 GTSNPN, CDR2 SVGIG (reference sequence). This sequence joins TRBV30 and TRBJ1-1; D ambiguous. Specimen: peripheral blood. The receptor comes from an adult woman with stable Graves' hyperthyroidism. CDR3 residues: CAWSSMNTEAFF. As DNA, the CDR3 is TGTGCCTGGAGTAGCATGAACACTGAAGCTTTCTTT.